These T cell receptor beta chains were read from a single sample in a study of cytomegalovirus exposure and HLA in healthy donors. TCRdb keeps only in-frame clones here, not all; method: immunoSEQ multiplex PCR. The sample has more than 95,000 clones; 86% are singletons. The sequencing sample was made of PBMCs. Source of these receptors: a man between 18 and 29 years old in good health and CMV-seronegative. Both conserved end residues are part of each CDR3. D genes are given only for firm matches. Size is stated for part of the rows, as once, few or many counts, or as a class when the clone is expanded.

v_gene	d_gene	j_gene	abundance	CDR3aa	CDR3nt
TRBV30	TRBD2	TRBJ2-7	.	CAWSSGGYEQYF	TGTGCCTGGAGTTCGGGGGGCTACGAGCAGTACTTC
TRBV27	TRBD2	TRBJ2-2	.	CASSGRLAGGRGELFF	TGTGCCAGCAGCGGGAGACTAGCGGGAGGGCGTGGGGAGCTGTTTTTT
TRBV10-3	TRBD1	TRBJ2-5	.	CAIREDRVGETQYF	TGTGCCATCAGAGAAGACAGGGTGGGGGAGACCCAGTACTTC
TRBV5-6	TRBD1	TRBJ1-1	.	CASSLGGGIFTEAFF	TGTGCCAGCAGCTTGGGAGGGGGCATTTTTACTGAAGCTTTCTTT
TRBV30	TRBD1	TRBJ1-1	.	CAWERGQGETEAFF	TGTGCCTGGGAAAGGGGTCAGGGGGAGACTGAAGCTTTCTTT
TRBV5-4	TRBD1	TRBJ1-1	.	CASSWDRGAAEAFF	TGTGCCAGCAGCTGGGACAGGGGGGCGGCTGAAGCTTTCTTT
TRBV7-9	TRBD1	TRBJ2-2	.	CASSLVPSSTGGNTGELFF	TGTGCCAGCAGCTTAGTTCCTTCTTCTACAGGGGGCAACACCGGGGAGCTGTTTTTT
TRBV5-4	.	TRBJ2-2	once	CASSVGPTANTGELFF	TGTGCCAGCAGCGTGGGTCCGACAGCGAACACCGGGGAGCTGTTTTTT
TRBV5-1	TRBD2	TRBJ2-3	.	CASSLAGDRTDTQYF	TGCGCCAGCAGTTTAGCGGGGGATCGCACAGATACGCAGTATTTT
TRBV11-2	TRBD2	TRBJ2-1	.	CASSLTGLAVYNEQFF	TGTGCCAGCAGCCTCACGGGACTAGCGGTCTACAATGAGCAGTTCTTC
TRBV11-3	.	TRBJ2-3	.	CASSLNSIDTQYF	TGTGCCAGCAGCTTAAATTCTATAGATACGCAGTATTTT
TRBV30	TRBD2	TRBJ2-3	.	CAWSSSGGTDTQYF	TGTGCCTGGTCGTCTAGCGGGGGCACAGATACGCAGTATTTT
TRBV10-3	TRBD1	TRBJ1-1	.	CAINTGGTEAFF	TGTGCCATCAATACAGGGGGCACTGAAGCTTTCTTT
TRBV6-1	.	TRBJ1-2	.	CASSEGGQFYGYTF	TGTGCCAGCAGTGAAGGAGGACAGTTCTATGGCTACACCTTC
TRBV4-2	TRBD2	TRBJ2-1	.	CASSQGGTSGRRGNEQFF	TGTGCCAGCAGCCAAGGAGGGACTAGCGGGCGTCGGGGGAATGAGCAGTTCTTC
TRBV11-2	.	TRBJ1-6	few	CASSIGNNSPLHF	TGTGCCAGCAGCATCGGGAATAATTCACCCCTCCACTTT
TRBV4-1	TRBD2	TRBJ2-5	.	CASSLGTSGQETQYF	TGCGCCAGCAGCCTTGGGACTAGCGGTCAAGAGACCCAGTACTTC
TRBV27	TRBD1	TRBJ1-2	.	CASSLTGGYGYTF	TGTGCCAGCAGTTTAACAGGGGGCTATGGCTACACCTTC
TRBV27	.	TRBJ2-4	.	CASSSGLRNIQYF	TGTGCCAGCAGTTCAGGGCTGAGAAACATTCAGTACTTC
TRBV6-5	TRBD2	TRBJ2-1	.	CASSFGTSKAGDEQFF	TGTGCCAGCAGTTTCGGGACTAGCAAAGCCGGGGATGAGCAGTTCTTC
TRBV9	.	TRBJ2-3	.	CASSVEGYGTDTQYF	TGTGCCAGCAGCGTAGAGGGGTACGGGACAGATACGCAGTATTTT
TRBV29-1	.	TRBJ2-1	.	CSVDGDTPSSYNEQFF	TGCAGCGTTGACGGGGACACCCCGAGCTCCTACAATGAGCAGTTCTTC
TRBV30	TRBD1	TRBJ1-2	.	CAWGRQGVMKQDGYTF	TGTGCCTGGGGGAGGCAGGGGGTAATGAAGCAGGATGGCTACACCTTC
TRBV30	TRBD2	TRBJ2-3	.	CAWNRGGVLDTQYF	TGTGCCTGGAACCGCGGGGGGGTCTTAGATACGCAGTATTTT
TRBV30	TRBD1	TRBJ2-5	.	CAWSGHRGQETQYF	TGTGCCTGGAGTGGCCACAGGGGCCAAGAGACCCAGTACTTC
TRBV30	.	TRBJ1-3	.	CAWSGQQGSGNTIYF	TGTGCCTGGAGTGGGCAACAGGGTTCTGGAAACACCATATATTTT
TRBV4-2	TRBD2	TRBJ2-2	.	CASSQGLAGVPEYYTGELFF	TGTGCCAGCAGCCAAGGACTAGCGGGAGTACCTGAATACTACACCGGGGAGCTGTTTTTT
TRBV25-1	TRBD1	TRBJ1-1	.	CASRPGGVNTEAFF	TGTGCCAGCAGGCCAGGGGGCGTGAACACTGAAGCTTTCTTT
TRBV27	TRBD2	TRBJ2-5	.	CASSALAGGSQETQYF	TGTGCCAGCAGTGCCCTAGCGGGAGGCTCCCAAGAGACCCAGTACTTC
TRBV28	.	TRBJ1-2	few	CASSLGGSPYGYTF	TGTGCCAGCAGTTTAGGAGGGAGCCCCTATGGCTACACCTTC
TRBV29-1	.	TRBJ1-1	.	CSGQMGGQVTEAFF	TGCAGCGGCCAAATGGGGGGGCAGGTCACTGAAGCTTTCTTT
TRBV5-6	.	TRBJ2-7	.	CASSWSGSGFSSYEQYF	TGTGCCAGCAGCTGGTCCGGGTCTGGTTTCAGCTCCTACGAGCAGTACTTC
TRBV7-2	TRBD2	TRBJ2-7	.	CASSPGLGSTYEQYF	TGTGCCAGCAGCCCGGGACTAGGGAGTACCTACGAGCAGTACTTC
TRBV19	TRBD1	TRBJ1-5	.	CASSLTGTGNNQPQHF	TGTGCCAGTAGTCTTACCGGGACAGGGAACAATCAGCCCCAGCATTTT
TRBV18	TRBD1	TRBJ1-6	.	CASSPDRRSPLHF	TGTGCCAGCTCACCGGACAGGCGTTCACCCCTCCACTTT
TRBV27	.	TRBJ2-2	once	CASSLLRASGTGELFF	TGTGCCAGCAGTCTGTTGCGGGCCTCGGGCACCGGGGAGCTGTTTTTT
TRBV10-3	.	TRBJ1-2	.	CAISEATNYGYTF	TGTGCCATCAGTGAGGCTACTAACTATGGCTACACCTTC
TRBV9	TRBD2	TRBJ2-4	.	CASSADGTSGNIQYF	TGTGCCAGCAGCGCGGATGGGACTAGCGGAAACATTCAGTACTTC
TRBV7-8	TRBD1	TRBJ1-3	.	CASSSDRGLSGNTIYF	TGTGCCAGCAGCTCCGACAGGGGACTTTCTGGAAACACCATATATTTT
TRBV2	.	TRBJ2-1	.	CASSEYRNEQFF	TGTGCCAGCAGTGAGTACAGAAATGAGCAGTTCTTC
TRBV23-1	TRBD2	TRBJ2-1	.	CASSQSGTTLSEQFF	TGCGCCAGCAGTCAATCGGGGACTACGTTAAGTGAGCAGTTCTTC
TRBV7-9	.	TRBJ2-5	few	CASSYGNQETQYF	TGTGCCAGCAGCTACGGGAACCAAGAGACCCAGTACTTC
TRBV10-3	TRBD1	TRBJ2-2	.	CAISESGTGRTGELFF	TGTGCCATCAGTGAGTCGGGGACAGGGAGAACCGGGGAGCTGTTTTTT
TRBV7-2	TRBD2	TRBJ2-1	.	CASSPSGRDYNEQFF	TGTGCCAGCAGTCCTTCCGGGAGGGACTACAATGAGCAGTTCTTC
TRBV5-6	.	TRBJ1-5	.	CASSLSGDQPQHF	TGTGCCAGCAGCCTTTCAGGGGATCAGCCCCAGCATTTT
TRBV2	TRBD1	TRBJ2-7	few	CASNKDRDYEQYF	TGTGCCAGCAACAAGGACAGGGACTACGAGCAGTACTTC
TRBV6-5	.	TRBJ2-2	.	CASSYSRATNTGELFF	TGTGCCAGCAGTTACTCGAGGGCGACGAACACCGGGGAGCTGTTTTTT
TRBV30	.	TRBJ2-3	.	CAWEATDTQYF	TGTGCCTGGGAGGCAACAGATACGCAGTATTTT
TRBV6-1	TRBD1	TRBJ2-5	.	CASRTQGVETQYF	TGTGCCAGCAGGACACAGGGGGTGGAGACCCAGTACTTC
TRBV6-4	.	TRBJ2-1	.	CASSDSWVSEYNEQFF	TGTGCCAGCAGTGACTCTTGGGTTAGCGAGTACAATGAGCAGTTCTTC
TRBV5-6	.	TRBJ1-5	.	CASSSRWGLDTNQPQHF	TGTGCCAGCAGCTCCCGGTGGGGGCTCGACACCAACCAGCCCCAGCATTTT
TRBV6-6	.	TRBJ1-5	.	CASSRGVGQPQHF	TGTGCCAGCAGTCGGGGGGTCGGTCAGCCCCAGCATTTT
TRBV5-1	TRBD2	TRBJ2-1	.	CASSVTGTSGREQFF	TGCGCCAGCAGCGTAACCGGGACTAGCGGGAGAGAGCAGTTCTTC
TRBV5-1	TRBD1	TRBJ1-3	once	CASSLDPQGAGNTIYF	TGCGCCAGCAGCTTGGATCCACAGGGGGCTGGAAACACCATATATTTT
TRBV2	.	TRBJ2-7	.	CASSESGYEQYF	TGTGCCAGCAGTGAATCCGGGTACGAGCAGTACTTC
TRBV5-6	TRBD2	TRBJ2-1	.	CASSLPSGNYNEQFF	TGTGCCAGCAGCTTGCCTAGCGGGAATTACAATGAGCAGTTCTTC
TRBV10-2	.	TRBJ1-5	few	CASSADTSNQPQHF	TGCGCCAGCAGTGCTGACACTAGCAATCAGCCCCAGCATTTT
TRBV15	TRBD1	TRBJ2-1	.	CATSRPRQGTNEQFF	TGTGCCACCAGCAGACCTAGACAGGGCACGAATGAGCAGTTCTTC